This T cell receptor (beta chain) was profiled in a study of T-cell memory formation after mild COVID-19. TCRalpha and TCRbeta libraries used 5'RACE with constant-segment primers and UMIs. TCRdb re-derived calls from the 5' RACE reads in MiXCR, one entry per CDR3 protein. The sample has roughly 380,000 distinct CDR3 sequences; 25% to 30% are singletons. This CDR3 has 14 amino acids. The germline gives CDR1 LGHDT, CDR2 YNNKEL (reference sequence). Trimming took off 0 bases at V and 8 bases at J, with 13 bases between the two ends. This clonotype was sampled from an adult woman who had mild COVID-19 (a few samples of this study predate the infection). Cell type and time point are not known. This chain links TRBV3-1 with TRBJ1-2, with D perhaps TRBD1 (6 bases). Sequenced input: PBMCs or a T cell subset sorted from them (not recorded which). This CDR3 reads CASSQDLAGAGYTF. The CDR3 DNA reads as TGTGCCAGCAGCCAAGATTTGGCAGGGGCGGGCTACACCTTC.